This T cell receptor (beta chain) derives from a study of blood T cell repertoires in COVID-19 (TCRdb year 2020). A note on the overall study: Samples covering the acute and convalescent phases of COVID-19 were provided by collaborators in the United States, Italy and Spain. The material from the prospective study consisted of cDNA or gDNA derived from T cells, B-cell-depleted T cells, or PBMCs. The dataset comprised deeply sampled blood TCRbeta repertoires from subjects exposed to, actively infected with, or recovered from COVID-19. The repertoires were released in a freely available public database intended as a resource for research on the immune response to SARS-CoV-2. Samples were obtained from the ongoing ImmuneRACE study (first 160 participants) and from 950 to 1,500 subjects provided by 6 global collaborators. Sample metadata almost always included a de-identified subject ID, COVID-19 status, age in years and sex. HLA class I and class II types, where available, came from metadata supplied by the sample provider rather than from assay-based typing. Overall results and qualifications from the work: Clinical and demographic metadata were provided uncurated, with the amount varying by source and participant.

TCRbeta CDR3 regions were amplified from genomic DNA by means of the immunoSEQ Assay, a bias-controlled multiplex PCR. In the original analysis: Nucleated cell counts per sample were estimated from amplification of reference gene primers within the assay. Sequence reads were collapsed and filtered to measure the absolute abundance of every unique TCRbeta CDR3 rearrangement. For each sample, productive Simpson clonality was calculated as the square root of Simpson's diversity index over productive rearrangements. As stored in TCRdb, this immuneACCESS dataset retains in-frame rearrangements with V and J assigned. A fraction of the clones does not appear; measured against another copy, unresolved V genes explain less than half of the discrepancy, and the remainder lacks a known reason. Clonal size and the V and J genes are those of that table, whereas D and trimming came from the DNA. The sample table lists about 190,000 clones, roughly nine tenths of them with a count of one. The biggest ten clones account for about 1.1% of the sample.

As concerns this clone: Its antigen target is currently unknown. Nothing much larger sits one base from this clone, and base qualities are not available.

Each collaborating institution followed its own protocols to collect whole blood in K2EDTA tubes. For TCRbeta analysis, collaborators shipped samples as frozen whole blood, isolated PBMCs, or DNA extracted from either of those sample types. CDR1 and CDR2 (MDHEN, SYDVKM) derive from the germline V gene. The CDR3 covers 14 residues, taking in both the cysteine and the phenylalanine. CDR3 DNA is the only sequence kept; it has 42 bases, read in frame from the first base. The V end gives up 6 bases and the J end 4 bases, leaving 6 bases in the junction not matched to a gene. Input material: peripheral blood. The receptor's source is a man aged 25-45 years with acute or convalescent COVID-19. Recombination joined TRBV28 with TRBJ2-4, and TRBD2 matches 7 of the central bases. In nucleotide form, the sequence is TGTGCCAGCAGCCCCCTGGGGGGGAAAAACATTCAGTACTTC. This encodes CASSPLGGKNIQYF.